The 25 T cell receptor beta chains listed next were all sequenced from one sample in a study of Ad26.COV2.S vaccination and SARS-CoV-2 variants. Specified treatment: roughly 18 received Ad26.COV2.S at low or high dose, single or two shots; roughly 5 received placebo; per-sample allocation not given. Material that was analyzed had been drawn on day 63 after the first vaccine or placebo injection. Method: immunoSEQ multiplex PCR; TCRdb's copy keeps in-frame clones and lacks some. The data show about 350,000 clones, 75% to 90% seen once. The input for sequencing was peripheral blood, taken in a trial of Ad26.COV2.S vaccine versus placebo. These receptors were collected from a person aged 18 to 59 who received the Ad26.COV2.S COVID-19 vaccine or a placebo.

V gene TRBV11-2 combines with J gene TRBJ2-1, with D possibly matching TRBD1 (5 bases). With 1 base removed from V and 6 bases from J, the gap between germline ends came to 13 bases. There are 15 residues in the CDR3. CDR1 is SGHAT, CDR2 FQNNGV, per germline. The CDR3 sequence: CASSLGAGIINEQFF. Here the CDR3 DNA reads TGTGCCAGCAGCTTAGGGGCAGGGATTATCAATGAGCAGTTCTTC.

The DNA of the CDR3 is TGCGCCAGCAGCCAAGTAATAAATCCAGGGAGTAGCTACGAGCAGTACTTC. It codes for CASSQVINPGSSYEQYF. The chain links TRBV4-1 to TRBJ2-7; D tentatively fits TRBD1 or TRBD2 (5 bases each). Germline CDR1 and CDR2: MGHRA and YSYEKL. The CDR3 length is 17 residues. Trimming removed 1 base from V and 3 bases from J, with 19 bases in between.

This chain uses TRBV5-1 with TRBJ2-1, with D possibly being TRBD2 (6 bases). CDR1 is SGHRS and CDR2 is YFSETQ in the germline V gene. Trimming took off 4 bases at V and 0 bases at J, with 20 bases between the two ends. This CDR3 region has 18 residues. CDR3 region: CASSRWDWNTSSYNEQFF. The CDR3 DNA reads TGCGCCAGCAGCCGATGGGACTGGAACACCAGCTCCTACAATGAGCAGTTCTTC. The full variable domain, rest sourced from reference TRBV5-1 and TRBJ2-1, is KAGVTQTPRYLIKTRGQQVTLSCSPISGHRSVSWYQQTPGQGLQFLFEYFSETQRNKGNFPGRFSGRQFSNSRSEMNVSTLELGDSALYLCASSRWDWNTSSYNEQFFGPGTRLTVL.

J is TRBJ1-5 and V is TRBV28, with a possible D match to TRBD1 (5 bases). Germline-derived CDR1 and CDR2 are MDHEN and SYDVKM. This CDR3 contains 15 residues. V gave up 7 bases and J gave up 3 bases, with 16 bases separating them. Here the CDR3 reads CASTSWGFINQPQHF. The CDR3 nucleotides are TGTGCCAGCACCTCCTGGGGGTTCATCAATCAGCCCCAGCATTTT.

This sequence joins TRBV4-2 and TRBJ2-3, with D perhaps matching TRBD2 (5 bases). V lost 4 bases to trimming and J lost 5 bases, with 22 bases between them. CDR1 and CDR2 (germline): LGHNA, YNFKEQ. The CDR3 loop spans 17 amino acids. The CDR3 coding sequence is TGTGCCAGCAGCCCTTCGGACGGCTATAGTGAGGGAGATACGCAGTATTTT. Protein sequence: CASSPSDGYSEGDTQYF.

CDR3 residues: CSVERVSREQFF. In DNA, the CDR3 is TGCAGCGTTGAAAGGGTTAGTCGGGAGCAGTTCTTC. The chain combines TRBV29-1 with TRBJ2-1; D gene ambiguous. Germline-derived CDR1 and CDR2 are SQVTM and ANQGSEA. This CDR3 has 12 amino acids. V was shortened by 2 bases and J by 10 bases, with 12 bases between the two germline ends.

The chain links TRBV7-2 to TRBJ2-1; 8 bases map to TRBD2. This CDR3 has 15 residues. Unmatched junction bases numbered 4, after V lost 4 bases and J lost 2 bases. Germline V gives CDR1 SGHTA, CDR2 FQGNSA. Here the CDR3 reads CASSSGRGAYNEQFF. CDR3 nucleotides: TGTGCCAGCAGCTCCGGGAGGGGGGCCTACAATGAGCAGTTCTTC. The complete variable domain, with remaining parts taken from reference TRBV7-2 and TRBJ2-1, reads GAGVSQSPSNKVTEKGKDVELRCDPISGHTALYWYRQSLGQGLEFLIYFQGNSAPDKSGLPSDRFSAERTGGSVSTLTIQRTQQEDSAVYLCASSSGRGAYNEQFFGPGTRLTVL.

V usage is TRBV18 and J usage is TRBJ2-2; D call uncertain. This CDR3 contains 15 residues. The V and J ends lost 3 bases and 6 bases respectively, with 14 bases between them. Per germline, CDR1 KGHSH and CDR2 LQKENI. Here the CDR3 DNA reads TGTGCCAGCTCACCCCCTAGTGTGGGCTCCGGGGAGCTGTTTTTT. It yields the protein CASSPPSVGSGELFF.

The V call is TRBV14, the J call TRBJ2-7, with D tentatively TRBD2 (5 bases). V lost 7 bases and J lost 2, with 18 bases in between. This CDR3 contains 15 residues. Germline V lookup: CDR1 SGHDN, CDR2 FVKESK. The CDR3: CASNTRYSGPYEQYF. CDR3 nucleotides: TGTGCCAGCAACACAAGGTACAGCGGACCCTACGAGCAGTACTTC.

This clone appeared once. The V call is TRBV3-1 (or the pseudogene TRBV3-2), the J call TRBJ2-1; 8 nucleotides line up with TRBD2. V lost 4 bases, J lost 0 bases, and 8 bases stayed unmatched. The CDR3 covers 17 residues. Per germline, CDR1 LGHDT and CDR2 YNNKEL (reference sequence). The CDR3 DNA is TGTGCCAGCAGCCCCGCGGGGGGAGCCCGCTCCTACAATGAGCAGTTCTTC. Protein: CASSPAGGARSYNEQFF.

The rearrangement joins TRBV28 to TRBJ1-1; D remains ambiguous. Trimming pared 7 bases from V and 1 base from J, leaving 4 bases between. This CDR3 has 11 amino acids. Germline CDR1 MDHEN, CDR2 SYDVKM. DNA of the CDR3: TGTGCCAGCAAGAAGAACACTGAAGCTTTCTTT. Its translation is CASKKNTEAFF.

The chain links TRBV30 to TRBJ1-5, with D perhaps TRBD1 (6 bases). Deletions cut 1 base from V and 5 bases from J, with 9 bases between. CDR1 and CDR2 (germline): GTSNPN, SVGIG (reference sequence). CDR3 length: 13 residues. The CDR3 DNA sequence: TGTGCCTGGAGTGGGGGGCCTGATCAGCCCCAGCATTTT. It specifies CAWSGGPDQPQHF.

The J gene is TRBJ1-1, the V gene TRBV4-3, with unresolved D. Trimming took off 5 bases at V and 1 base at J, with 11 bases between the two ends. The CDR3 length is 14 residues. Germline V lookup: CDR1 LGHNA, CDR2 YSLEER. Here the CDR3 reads CASSTSTGNTEAFF. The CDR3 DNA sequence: TGCGCCAGCAGCACTTCGACGGGGAACACTGAAGCTTTCTTT.

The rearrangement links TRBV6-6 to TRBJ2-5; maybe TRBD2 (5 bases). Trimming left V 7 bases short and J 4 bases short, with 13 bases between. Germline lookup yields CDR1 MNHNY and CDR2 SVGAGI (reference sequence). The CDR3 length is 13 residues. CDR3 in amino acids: CASTLLEVETQYF. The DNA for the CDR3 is TGTGCCAGCACCTTACTAGAAGTAGAGACCCAGTACTTC.

The CDR3 DNA reads TGTGCCAGCAGTTTAGGGGGACAGGGATCTTATGGCTACACCTTC. Translation: CASSLGGQGSYGYTF. The chain links TRBV28 to TRBJ1-2; TRBD1 aligns across 9 bases. Germline V gives CDR1 MDHEN, CDR2 SYDVKM. The CDR3 extends over 15 amino acids. With 2 bases clipped from V and 5 bases from J, the junction kept 6 bases outside the gene matches.

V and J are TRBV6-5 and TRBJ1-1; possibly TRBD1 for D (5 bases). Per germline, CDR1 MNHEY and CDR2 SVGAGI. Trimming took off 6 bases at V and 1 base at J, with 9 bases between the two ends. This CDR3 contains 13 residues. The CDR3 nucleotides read TGTGCCAGCAGCGGACAACCGAACACTGAAGCTTTCTTT. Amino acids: CASSGQPNTEAFF.

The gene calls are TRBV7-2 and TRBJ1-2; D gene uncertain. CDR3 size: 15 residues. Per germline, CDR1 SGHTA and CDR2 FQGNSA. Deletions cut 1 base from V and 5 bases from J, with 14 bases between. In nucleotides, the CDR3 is TGTGCCAGCAGCTTAGGTTTGGGTCTGGGATATGGCTACACCTTC. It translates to CASSLGLGLGYGYTF.

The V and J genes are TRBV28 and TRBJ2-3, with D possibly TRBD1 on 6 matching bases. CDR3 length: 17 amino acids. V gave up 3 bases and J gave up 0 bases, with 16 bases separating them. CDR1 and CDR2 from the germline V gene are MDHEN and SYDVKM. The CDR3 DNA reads TGTGCCAGCAGTTTCCAAGGACAGCTGATTAGCACAGATACGCAGTATTTT. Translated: CASSFQGQLISTDTQYF.

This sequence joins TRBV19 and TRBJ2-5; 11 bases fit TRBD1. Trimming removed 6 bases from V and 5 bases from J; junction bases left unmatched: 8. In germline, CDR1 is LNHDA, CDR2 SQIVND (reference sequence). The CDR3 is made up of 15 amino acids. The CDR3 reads CASRGTGGLGETQYF. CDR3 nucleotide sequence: TGTGCCAGTAGAGGGACAGGGGGACTCGGGGAGACCCAGTACTTC.

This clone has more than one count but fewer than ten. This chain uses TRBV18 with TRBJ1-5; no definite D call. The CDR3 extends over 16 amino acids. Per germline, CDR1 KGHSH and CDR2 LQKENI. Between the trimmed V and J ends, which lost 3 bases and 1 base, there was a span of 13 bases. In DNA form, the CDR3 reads TGTGCCAGCTCACCCCAAGCAGTCGGGAGCAATCAGCCCCAGCATTTT. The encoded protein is CASSPQAVGSNQPQHF.

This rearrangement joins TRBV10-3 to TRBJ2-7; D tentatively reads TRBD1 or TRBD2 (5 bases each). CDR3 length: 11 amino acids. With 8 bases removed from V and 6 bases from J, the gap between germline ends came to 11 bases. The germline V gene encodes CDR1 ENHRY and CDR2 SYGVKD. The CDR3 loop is CAIGGGTEQYF. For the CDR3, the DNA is TGTGCCATCGGTGGGGGAACCGAGCAGTACTTC.

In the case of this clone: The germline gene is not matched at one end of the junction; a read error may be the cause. The CDR3 bases are TGTGCCAGCAGCTTGTTACAGGGAAGAGGGCATAGCTTC. Translating gives CASSLLQGRGHSF. V and J are TRBV7-3 and TRBJ2-7; maybe TRBD1 (6 bases). This CDR3 is built from 13 residues. Germline lookup yields CDR1 SGHTA and CDR2 FQGTGA.

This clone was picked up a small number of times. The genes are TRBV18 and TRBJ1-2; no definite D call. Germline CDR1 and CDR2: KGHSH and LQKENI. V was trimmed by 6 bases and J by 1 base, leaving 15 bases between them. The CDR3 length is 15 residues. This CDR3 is CASSHKETSNYGYTF. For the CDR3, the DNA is TGTGCCAGCTCGCACAAGGAGACTAGTAACTATGGCTACACCTTC.

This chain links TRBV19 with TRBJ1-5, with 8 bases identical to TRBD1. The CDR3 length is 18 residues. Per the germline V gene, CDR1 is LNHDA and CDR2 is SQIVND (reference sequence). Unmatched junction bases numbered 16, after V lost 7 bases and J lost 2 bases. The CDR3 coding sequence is TGTGCCAGTACCAGGGAGACAGGGGATTTCGTGGGCAATCAGCCCCAGCATTTT. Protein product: CASTRETGDFVGNQPQHF.

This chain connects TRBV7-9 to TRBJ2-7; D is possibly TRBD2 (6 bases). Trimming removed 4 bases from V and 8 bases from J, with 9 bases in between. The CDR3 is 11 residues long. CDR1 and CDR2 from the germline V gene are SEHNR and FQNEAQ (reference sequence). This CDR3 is CASSSAGQQYF. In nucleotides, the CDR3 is TGTGCCAGCAGCTCCGCGGGACAGCAGTACTTC.